The clone carrying this T cell receptor beta chain was seen ten or more times. This sample is part of a study of low-dose radiotherapy and immunotherapy resistance in tumors. Across the whole study: Cohort 2 received 1 Gy per fraction every two weeks, totaling 13 Gy over 26 weeks.

TRAV and TRBV primers primed cDNA for both TCRalpha and TCRbeta. TCRs were put through approximately 20 PCR cycles of amplification with Phusion. A constant-region primer and the V-primer adapter served as the primer pair. Isolated mRNA was amplified by in vitro transcription. TCRdb re-called the reads with MiXCR, one entry per CDR3 protein. This sample carries over 55,000 distinct CDR3 sequences, less than 40% of them seen once, and the ten largest clones take 11%. Time point: before trial treatment. Every donor's regimen consisted of nivolumab, ipilimumab, aspirin, low-dose cyclophosphamide and low-dose radiotherapy. Solid tumors that lacked tumor-infiltrating lymphocytes and were advanced were present in eligible patients. Germline V gene lookup returns CDR1 LNHNV and CDR2 YYDKDF (reference sequence). The CDR3 extends over 15 amino acids. V lost 3 bases and J lost 0; bases outside the gene matches: 4.

The receptor comes from a female donor with ovarian cancer. Specimen: PBMCs, collected before treatment. The genes are TRBV15 and TRBJ2-5; 7 nucleotides agree with TRBD1. This chain's CDR3 is CATSRATGNQETQYF. For the CDR3, the DNA is TGTGCCACCAGCAGGGCGACAGGGAACCAAGAGACCCAGTACTTC.